What follows are 2 T cell receptor beta chains derived from one specimen sequenced in a study of technical replicates of blood from a few donors. Clones were read by immunoSEQ multiplex PCR, and TCRdb kept only the in-frame ones, dropping some. The sample carries 90,000 to 100,000 clones, approximately 96% recorded once. The sequencing sample was made of T cells isolated from PBMCs. The receptor source for this set is a human donor in good health.

This chain connects TRBV11-2 to TRBJ2-2, with no clear D. CDR1 and CDR2 (germline): SGHAT, FQNNGV. CDR3 length equals 13 residues. Trimming shortened V by 0 bases and J by 3 bases, and 2 bases separated the two germline ends. CDR3 loop: CASSLDYTGELFF. CDR3 nucleotide sequence: TGTGCCAGCAGCTTAGACTACACCGGGGAGCTGTTTTTT.

The rearrangement joins TRBV27 to TRBJ2-3; TRBD2 might be the D (7 bases). V gave up 5 bases and J gave up 2 bases, with 17 bases separating them. CDR1 is MNHEY, CDR2 SMNVEV, per germline (reference sequence). CDR3 length: 16 amino acids. The CDR3 here is CASSPYGGRDTDTQYF. For the CDR3, the DNA is TGTGCCAGCAGTCCCTACGGGGGGCGAGACACAGATACGCAGTATTTT.